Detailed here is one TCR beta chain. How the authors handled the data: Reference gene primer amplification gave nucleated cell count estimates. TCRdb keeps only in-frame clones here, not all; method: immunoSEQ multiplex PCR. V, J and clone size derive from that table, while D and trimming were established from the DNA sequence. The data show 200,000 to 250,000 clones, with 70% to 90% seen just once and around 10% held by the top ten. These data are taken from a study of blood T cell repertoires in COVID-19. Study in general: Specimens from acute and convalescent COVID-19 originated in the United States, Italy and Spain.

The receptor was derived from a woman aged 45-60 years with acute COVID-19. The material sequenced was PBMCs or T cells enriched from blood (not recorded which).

CDR3 in amino acids: CAWRVGGSLYEQYF. In DNA form, the CDR3 reads TGTGCCTGGAGAGTGGGAGGGTCCCTCTACGAGCAGTACTTC. The gene calls are TRBV30 and TRBJ2-7; 7 bases match TRBD2. V was pared by 3 bases and J by 3 bases, with 8 bases of the junction left unmatched. The CDR3 loop spans 14 amino acids. Germline V lookup: CDR1 GTSNPN, CDR2 SVGIG (reference sequence).